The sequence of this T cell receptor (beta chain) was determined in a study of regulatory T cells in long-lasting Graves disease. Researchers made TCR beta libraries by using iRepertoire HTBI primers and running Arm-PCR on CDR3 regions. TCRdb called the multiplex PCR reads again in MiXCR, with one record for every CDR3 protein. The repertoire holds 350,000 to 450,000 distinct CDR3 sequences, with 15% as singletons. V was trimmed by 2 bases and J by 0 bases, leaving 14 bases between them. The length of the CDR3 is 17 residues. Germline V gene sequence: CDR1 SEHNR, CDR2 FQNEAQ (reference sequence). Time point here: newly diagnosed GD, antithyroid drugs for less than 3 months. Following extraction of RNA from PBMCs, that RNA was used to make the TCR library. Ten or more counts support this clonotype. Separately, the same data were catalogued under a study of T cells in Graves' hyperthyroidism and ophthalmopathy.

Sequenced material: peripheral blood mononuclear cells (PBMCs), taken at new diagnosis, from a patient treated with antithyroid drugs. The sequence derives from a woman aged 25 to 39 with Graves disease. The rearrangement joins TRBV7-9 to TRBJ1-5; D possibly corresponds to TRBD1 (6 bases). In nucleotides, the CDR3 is TGTGCCAGCAGCTTATCACGACCGGGACATAGCAATCAGCCCCAGCATTTT. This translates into CASSLSRPGHSNQPQHF.